These 29 T cell receptor beta chains originate from one sample sequenced in a study of cytomegalovirus exposure and HLA in healthy donors. 13 Jbeta primers and 60 Vbeta primers were used for the PCR. Using immunoSEQ multiplex PCR, the repertoire was profiled, and TCRdb retains in-frame clones only, with some absent. The data hold about 190,000 clones, with almost 80% observed a single time. The sequenced sample consisted of PBMCs. The receptors come from a woman aged 18-29 years in good health and CMV-seronegative.

This chain links TRBV7-9 with TRBJ1-2, with TRBD1 matching 7 bases. Per the germline V gene, CDR1 is SEHNR and CDR2 is FQNEAQ (reference sequence). The CDR3 runs to 13 residues. V shed 1 base, J shed 13 bases, and the junction held 9 bases outside the gene matches. In nucleotides, the CDR3 is TGTGCCAGCAGCTTAGAACAGGGGCTCCTGGGCACCTTC. It codes for CASSLEQGLLGTF. Looking up the rest from reference TRBV7-9 and TRBJ1-2 gives the full variable domain: DTGVSQNPRHKITKRGQNVTFRCDPISEHNRLYWYRQTLGQGPEFLTYFQNEAQLEKSRLLSDRFSAERPKGSFSTLEIQRTEQGDSAMYLCASSLEQGLLGTFGSGTRLTVV.

The chain links TRBV19 to TRBJ2-3; a weak D match, TRBD2 (6 bases). The CDR3 consists of 16 residues. Germline CDR1 reads LNHDA; CDR2 reads SQIVND (reference sequence). V shed 5 bases and J shed 4 bases, with 19 bases lying between them. In nucleotides, the CDR3 is TGTGCCAGTAGTGTCTCGGCTGCGGGGAATGCAGATACGCAGTATTTT. It specifies CASSVSAAGNADTQYF.

The chain uses TRBV18 and TRBJ2-1; 13 bases map to TRBD2. This CDR3 spans 16 amino acids. The J segment lost 7 bases and the V segment lost 5 bases, leaving 8 bases of the junction unmatched. Germline CDR1 is KGHSH and CDR2 is LQKENI. CDR3 residues: CASSTGLAGVLNEQFF. The DNA for the CDR3 is TGTGCCAGCTCAACCGGACTAGCGGGAGTCCTAAATGAGCAGTTCTTC. Looking up the rest from reference TRBV18 and TRBJ2-1 gives the full variable domain: NAGVMQNPRHLVRRRGQEARLRCSPMKGHSHVYWYRQLPEEGLKFMVYLQKENIIDESGMPKERFSAEFPKEGPSILRIQQVVRGDSAAYFCASSTGLAGVLNEQFFGPGTRLTVL.

This chain connects TRBV6-1 to TRBJ2-2, with D possibly TRBD1 on 6 matching bases. This CDR3 comprises 15 residues. V lost 5 bases and J lost 2, with 12 bases in between. The germline CDR1 and CDR2 sequences are MNHNS and SASEGT. CDR3 region: CASSFTGINTGELFF. Written as DNA, the CDR3 is TGTGCCAGCAGTTTTACAGGGATCAACACCGGGGAGCTGTTTTTT.

The chain recombines TRBV5-1 with TRBJ1-3; weak D call: TRBD1 (6 bases). CDR1 and CDR2 from the germline V gene are SGHRS and YFSETQ. V lost 4 bases, J lost 2 bases, and 13 bases lay in between. This CDR3 contains 15 residues. This CDR3 is CASSPRGLAGNTIYF. The CDR3 bases are TGCGCCAGCAGCCCGAGGGGGTTAGCTGGAAACACCATATATTTT.

This clone was recorded only once. This chain connects TRBV5-1 to TRBJ1-1, with D maybe TRBD1 (6 bases). Germline lookup yields CDR1 SGHRS and CDR2 YFSETQ. The CDR3 runs to 13 residues. V lost 5 bases and J lost 3, with 11 bases in between. CDR3 loop: CASRGGGDTEAFF. In nucleotides, the CDR3 is TGCGCCAGCAGAGGAGGGGGGGACACTGAAGCTTTCTTT. The full variable domain, with the rest looked up from reference TRBV5-1 and TRBJ1-1, is KAGVTQTPRYLIKTRGQQVTLSCSPISGHRSVSWYQQTPGQGLQFLFEYFSETQRNKGNFPGRFSGRQFSNSRSEMNVSTLELGDSALYLCASRGGGDTEAFFGQGTRLTVV.

The CDR3 spells CASSPELGGTQYF. The CDR3 DNA sequence: TGTGCCAGCAGTCCCGAATTAGGGGGGACCCAGTACTTC. The V call is TRBV2, the J call TRBJ2-5; perhaps TRBD1 as D (6 bases). V was clipped by 5 bases and J by 7 bases, with 14 bases between them. The CDR3 length is 13 residues. CDR1 and CDR2 (germline): SNHLY, FYNNEI.

The V call is TRBV30, the J call TRBJ2-1; D may be TRBD2 (6 bases). V was cut by 3 bases and J by 1 base, with 16 bases left in between. The CDR3 is made up of 16 amino acids. Germline V gene sequence: CDR1 GTSNPN, CDR2 SVGIG (reference sequence). CDR3 nucleotide sequence: TGTGCCTGGAGGGCGAGGGACGGGAGTTCCTACAATGAGCAGTTCTTC. It encodes CAWRARDGSSYNEQFF. Full variable domain (outside the CDR3, taken from reference TRBV30 and TRBJ2-1): SQTIHQWPATLVQPVGSPLSLECTVEGTSNPNLYWYRQAAGRGLQLLFYSVGIGQISSEVPQNLSASRPQDRQFILSSKKLLLSDSGFYLCAWRARDGSSYNEQFFGPGTRLTVL.

This chain links TRBV5-1 with TRBJ1-2; 8 bases map to TRBD1. CDR3 length equals 14 residues. The germline V gene has CDR1 SGHRS and CDR2 YFSETQ. V was clipped by 4 bases and J by 4 bases; unmatched bases: 6. In DNA form, the CDR3 reads TGCGCCAGCAGCCCTGACAGGGGTGGCTATGGCTACACCTTC. Translating gives CASSPDRGGYGYTF.

V and J are TRBV7-9 and TRBJ2-7; D not certain. The CDR3 consists of 13 residues. V was shortened by 6 bases and J by 0 bases, with 9 bases between the two germline ends. CDR1 and CDR2 (germline): SEHNR, FQNEAQ (reference sequence). Here the CDR3 reads CASRALSSYEQYF. CDR3 nucleotide sequence: TGTGCCAGCAGAGCCCTAAGCTCCTACGAGCAGTACTTC.

The chain is built from TRBV19 and TRBJ2-1, with D perhaps TRBD1 (6 bases). V lost 5 bases and J lost 6, with 17 bases in between. The CDR3 totals 15 residues. Germline V gene data show CDR1 as LNHDA and CDR2 as SQIVND (reference sequence). The CDR3 sequence: CASSLKQGLFNEQFF. CDR3 DNA: TGTGCCAGTAGTTTAAAACAGGGCCTATTCAATGAGCAGTTCTTC.

This chain uses TRBV29-1 with TRBJ2-7; 9 bases agree with TRBD1. V was pared by 6 bases and J by 5 bases, with 5 bases of the junction left unmatched. Germline values: CDR1 SQVTM, CDR2 ANQGSEA. This CDR3 region has 12 residues. The CDR3 nucleotides are TGCAGCGTGAGACAGGGGGGACACGAGCAGTACTTC. Translating it yields CSVRQGGHEQYF.

The chain joins TRBV10-3 to TRBJ1-6, with D possibly TRBD1 on 5 matching bases. Trimming left V 0 bases short and J 8 bases short, with 14 bases between. The CDR3 is 16 amino acids. CDR1 ENHRY and CDR2 SYGVKD come from the germline V gene. DNA of the CDR3: TGTGCCATCAGTGAGTCTGGGACGGAGGGTTATTCACCCCTCCACTTT. Translation gives CAISESGTEGYSPLHF.

This clone has just one count. This chain connects TRBV27 to TRBJ2-7; 8 bases map to TRBD2. The CDR3 is 12 amino acids. CDR1 is MNHEY and CDR2 is SMNVEV in the germline V gene (reference sequence). Trimming removed 3 bases from V and 7 bases from J; junction bases left unmatched: 2. CDR3 coding DNA: TGTGCCAGCAGTTTCGGGAGGGGGGAGCAGTACTTC. It codes for CASSFGRGEQYF.

This clone was observed a few times. The chain couples TRBV28 to TRBJ1-1; TRBD1 matches at 9 bases. J gave up 6 bases and V 5 bases, and 10 bases lay outside the gene matches. The CDR3 is made up of 15 amino acids. Germline assignment: CDR1 MDHEN and CDR2 SYDVKM. The CDR3 region is CASSHDPRQGAEAFF. The CDR3 DNA sequence: TGTGCCAGCAGTCACGACCCGAGACAGGGGGCTGAAGCTTTCTTT.

This chain joins TRBV7-6 and TRBJ2-5; D remains ambiguous. V was cut by 1 base and J by 2 bases, with 8 bases left in between. Germline V lookup: CDR1 SGHVS, CDR2 FNYEAQ. The CDR3 runs to 14 residues. The CDR3 sequence is CASSLGHLQETQYF. The DNA for the CDR3 is TGTGCCAGCAGCTTAGGTCACTTGCAAGAGACCCAGTACTTC.

The chain couples TRBV4-2 to TRBJ2-7, with 8 bases identical to TRBD2. The CDR3 consists of 16 residues. V lost 0 bases, J lost 6 bases, and 10 bases stayed unmatched. In germline, CDR1 is LGHNA, CDR2 YNFKEQ. This CDR3 is CASSQDIGGGTFEQYF. The CDR3 DNA reads TGTGCCAGCAGCCAAGATATCGGGGGGGGCACCTTCGAGCAGTACTTC.

The rearrangement links TRBV19 to TRBJ1-6, with TRBD1 identical over 8 bases. CDR3 length: 16 amino acids. The V gene's germline CDR1 is LNHDA and CDR2 SQIVND (reference sequence). V was pared by 6 bases and J by 4 bases, with 8 bases of the junction left unmatched. CDR3: CASSRDRFLYNSPLHF. CDR3 nucleotide sequence: TGTGCCAGTAGCCGGGACAGGTTCTTGTATAATTCACCCCTCCACTTT.

This CDR3 reads CASSQDGTTGEQFF. CDR3 bases: TGCGCCAGCAGCCAAGATGGGACAACGGGTGAGCAGTTCTTC. The gene calls are TRBV4-1 and TRBJ2-1; tentative D call: TRBD1 (6 bases). The CDR3 runs 14 residues. V shed 0 bases and J shed 9 bases, with 12 bases lying between them. Germline CDR1 and CDR2: MGHRA and YSYEKL.

The genes are TRBV7-9 and TRBJ2-7, with TRBD1 matching 12 bases. Unmatched junction bases numbered 8, after V lost 5 bases and J lost 3 bases. There are 16 residues in the CDR3. Germline CDR1 SEHNR, CDR2 FQNEAQ (reference sequence). This chain's CDR3 is CASSPTGTGGFYEQYF. CDR3 DNA sequence: TGTGCCAGCAGCCCTACCGGGACAGGGGGCTTCTACGAGCAGTACTTC. Filled out from reference TRBV7-9 and TRBJ2-7, the complete variable domain reads DTGVSQNPRHKITKRGQNVTFRCDPISEHNRLYWYRQTLGQGPEFLTYFQNEAQLEKSRLLSDRFSAERPKGSFSTLEIQRTEQGDSAMYLCASSPTGTGGFYEQYFGPGTRLTVT.

The J gene is TRBJ1-2, the V gene TRBV15, with 10 bases that match TRBD1. V lost 1 base, J lost 8 bases, and 13 bases stayed unmatched. This CDR3 is 17 amino acids long. Germline CDR1 is LNHNV and CDR2 is YYDKDF (reference sequence). The CDR3 spells CATSRGASGTGVRGYTF. CDR3 in DNA: TGTGCCACCAGCAGAGGGGCATCCGGGACAGGGGTGAGGGGCTACACCTTC.

V and J are TRBV9 and TRBJ1-4; D uncertain. V lost 3 bases and J 5 bases, leaving 8 bases between the germline ends. CDR3 size: 13 residues. Per germline, CDR1 SGDLS and CDR2 YYNGEE. The CDR3 DNA sequence: TGTGCCAGCAGCGCCGGTCACAATGAAAAACTGTTTTTT. It is translated as CASSAGHNEKLFF.

The chain joins TRBV5-1 to TRBJ2-5; 8 bases are shared with TRBD2. J gave up 5 bases and V 2 bases, and 5 bases lay outside the gene matches. Germline V gene data show CDR1 as SGHRS and CDR2 as YFSETQ. There are 14 residues in the CDR3. DNA of the CDR3: TGCGCCAGCAGCTTCGGGCTAGCGGGTGAGACCCAGTACTTC. Translation gives CASSFGLAGETQYF. The full variable domain, with the rest looked up from reference TRBV5-1 and TRBJ2-5, is KAGVTQTPRYLIKTRGQQVTLSCSPISGHRSVSWYQQTPGQGLQFLFEYFSETQRNKGNFPGRFSGRQFSNSRSEMNVSTLELGDSALYLCASSFGLAGETQYFGPGTRLLVL.

J is TRBJ2-5 and V is TRBV25-1, with 10 positions matching TRBD2. The CDR3 spans 16 residues. Germline assignment: CDR1 MGHDK and CDR2 SYGVNS. Losses at the gene ends were 1 base for V and 5 bases for J; bases not matched to a gene: 7. DNA for the CDR3: TGTGCCAGCAGTGAATCAAGCGGGGGGGCCTTGGAGACCCAGTACTTC. This gives the protein CASSESSGGALETQYF.

The chain recombines TRBV28 with TRBJ2-1; 7 bases fit TRBD1. V lost 3 bases, J lost 8 bases, and 10 bases stayed unmatched. The germline V gene has CDR1 MDHEN and CDR2 SYDVKM. CDR3 size: 15 residues. CDR3 loop: CASSFKGASTDEQFF. The CDR3 DNA follows: TGTGCCAGCAGTTTTAAGGGGGCGAGTACCGATGAGCAGTTCTTC.

The chain is built from TRBV4-1 and TRBJ1-1; D gene ambiguous. The V and J ends lost 2 bases and 1 base respectively, with 14 bases between them. Per germline, CDR1 MGHRA and CDR2 YSYEKL. The CDR3 is made up of 16 amino acids. The CDR3 DNA sequence: TGCGCCAGCAGCCAACCATTCCGGGGTTCGAACACTGAAGCTTTCTTT. The encoded protein is CASSQPFRGSNTEAFF.

Concerning this clone itself: A junction boundary mismatches the germline segment, possibly from a read error. The chain links TRBV28 to TRBJ2-3, with D possibly matching TRBD1 (6 bases). Germline V gene data show CDR1 as MDHEN and CDR2 as SYDVKM. This CDR3 is 14 amino acids long. CDR3 in amino acids: CVSSDRTGSDTQYF. In nucleotides, the CDR3 is TGTGTCAGCAGTGACCGAACAGGGAGCGATACGCAGTATTTT.

The rearrangement links TRBV28 to TRBJ2-1, with 8 bases lining up with TRBD2. Germline V gene lookup returns CDR1 MDHEN and CDR2 SYDVKM. This CDR3 is built from 16 residues. V was pared by 4 bases and J by 2 bases, with 7 bases of the junction left unmatched. CDR3 in DNA: TGTGCCAGCAGTTCCGTGGGCGGGGGGACCTACAATGAGCAGTTCTTC. Protein product: CASSSVGGGTYNEQFF. Supplemented by reference TRBV28 and TRBJ2-1, the full variable domain reads DVKVTQSSRYLVKRTGEKVFLECVQDMDHENMFWYRQDPGLGLRLIYFSYDVKMKEKGDIPEGYSVSREKKERFSLILESASTNQTSMYLCASSSVGGGTYNEQFFGPGTRLTVL.

The rearrangement links TRBV5-1 to TRBJ2-1, with 9 positions matching TRBD1. V lost 3 bases and J lost 3; bases outside the gene matches: 4. Germline CDR1 and CDR2: SGHRS and YFSETQ. This CDR3 contains 15 residues. CDR3: CASSSETGGYNEQFF. Written as DNA, the CDR3 is TGCGCCAGCAGCTCGGAGACAGGGGGCTACAATGAGCAGTTCTTC.